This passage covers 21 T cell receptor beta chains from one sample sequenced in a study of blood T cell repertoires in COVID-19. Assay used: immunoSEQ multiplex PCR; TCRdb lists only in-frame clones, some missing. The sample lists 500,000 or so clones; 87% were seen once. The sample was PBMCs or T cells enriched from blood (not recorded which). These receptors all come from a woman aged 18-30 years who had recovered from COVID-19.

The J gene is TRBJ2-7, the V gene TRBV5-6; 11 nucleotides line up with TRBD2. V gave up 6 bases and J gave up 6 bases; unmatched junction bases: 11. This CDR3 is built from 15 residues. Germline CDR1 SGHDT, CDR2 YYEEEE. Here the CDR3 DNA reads TGTGCCAGCATCCGTAGCGGGGGGGCCCCTGGCGAGCAGTACTTC. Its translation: CASIRSGGAPGEQYF.

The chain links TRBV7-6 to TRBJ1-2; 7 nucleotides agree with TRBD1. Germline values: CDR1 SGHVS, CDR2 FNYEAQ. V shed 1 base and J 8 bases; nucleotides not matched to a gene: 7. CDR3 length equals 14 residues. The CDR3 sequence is CASSLGQGLGGYTF. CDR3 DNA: TGTGCCAGCAGCTTAGGACAGGGATTAGGGGGCTACACCTTC. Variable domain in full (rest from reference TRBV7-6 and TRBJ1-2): GAGVSQSPRYKVTKRGQDVALRCDPISGHVSLYWYRQALGQGPEFLTYFNYEAQQDKSGLPNDRFSAERPEGSISTLTIQRTEQRDSAMYRCASSLGQGLGGYTFGSGTRLTVV.

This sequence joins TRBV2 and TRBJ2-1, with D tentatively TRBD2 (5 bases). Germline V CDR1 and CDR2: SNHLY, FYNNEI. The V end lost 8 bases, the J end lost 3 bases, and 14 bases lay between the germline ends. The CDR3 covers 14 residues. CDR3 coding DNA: TGTGCCAGCGGGGAGCGATCTAGCTACAATGAGCAGTTCTTC. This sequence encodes CASGERSSYNEQFF.

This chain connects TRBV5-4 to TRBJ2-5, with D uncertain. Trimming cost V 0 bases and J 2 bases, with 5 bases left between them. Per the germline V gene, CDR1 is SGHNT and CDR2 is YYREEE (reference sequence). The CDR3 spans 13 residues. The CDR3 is CASSLELQETQYF. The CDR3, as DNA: TGTGCCAGCAGCTTGGAGCTACAAGAGACCCAGTACTTC.

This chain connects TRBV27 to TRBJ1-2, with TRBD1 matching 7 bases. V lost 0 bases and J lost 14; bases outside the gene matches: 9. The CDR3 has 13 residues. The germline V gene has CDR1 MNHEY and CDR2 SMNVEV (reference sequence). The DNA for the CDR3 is TGTGCCAGCAGTTTATCGAGGACAGGAGTTTCTACCTTC. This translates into CASSLSRTGVSTF.

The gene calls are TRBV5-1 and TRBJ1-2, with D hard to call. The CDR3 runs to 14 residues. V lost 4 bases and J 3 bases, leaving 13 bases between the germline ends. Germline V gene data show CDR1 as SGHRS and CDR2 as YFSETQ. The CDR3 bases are TGCGCCAGCAGCAGCGAGGGCCAGTACTATGGCTACACCTTC. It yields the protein CASSSEGQYYGYTF.

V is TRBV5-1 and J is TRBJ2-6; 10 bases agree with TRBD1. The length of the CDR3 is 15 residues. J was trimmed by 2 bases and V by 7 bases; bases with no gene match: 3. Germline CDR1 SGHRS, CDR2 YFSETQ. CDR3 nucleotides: TGCGCCAGCGGGACAGGGGCCCCTGGGGCCAACGTCCTGACTTTC. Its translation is CASGTGAPGANVLTF.

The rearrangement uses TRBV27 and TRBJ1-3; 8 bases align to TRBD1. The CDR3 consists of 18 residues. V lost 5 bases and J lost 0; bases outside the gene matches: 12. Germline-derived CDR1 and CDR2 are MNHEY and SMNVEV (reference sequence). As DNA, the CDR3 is TGTGCCAGCAGTCCAACAGGGGGGAGACGTCCCTCTGGAAACACCATATATTTT. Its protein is CASSPTGGRRPSGNTIYF.

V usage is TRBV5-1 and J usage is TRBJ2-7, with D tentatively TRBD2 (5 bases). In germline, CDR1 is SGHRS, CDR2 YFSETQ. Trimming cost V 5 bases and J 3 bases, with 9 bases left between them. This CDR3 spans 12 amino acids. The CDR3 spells CASSMDFYEQYF. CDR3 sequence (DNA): TGCGCCAGCAGTATGGACTTCTACGAGCAGTACTTC.

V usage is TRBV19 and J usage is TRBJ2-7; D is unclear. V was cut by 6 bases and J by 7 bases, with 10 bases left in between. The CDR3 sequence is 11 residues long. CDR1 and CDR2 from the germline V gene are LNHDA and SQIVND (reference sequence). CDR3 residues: CASRFGSEQYF. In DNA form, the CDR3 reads TGTGCCAGTAGATTCGGGTCGGAGCAGTACTTC.

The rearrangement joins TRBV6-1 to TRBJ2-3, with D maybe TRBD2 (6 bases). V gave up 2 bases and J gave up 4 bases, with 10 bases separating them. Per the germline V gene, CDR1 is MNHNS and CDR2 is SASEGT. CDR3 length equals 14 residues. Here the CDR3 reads CASSESGLPDTQYF. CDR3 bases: TGTGCCAGCAGTGAATCGGGACTGCCAGATACGCAGTATTTT.

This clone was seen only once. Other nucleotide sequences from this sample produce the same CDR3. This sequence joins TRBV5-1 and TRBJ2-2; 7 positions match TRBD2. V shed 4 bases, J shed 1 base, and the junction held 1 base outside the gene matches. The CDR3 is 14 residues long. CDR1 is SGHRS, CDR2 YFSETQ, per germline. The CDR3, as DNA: TGCGCCAGCAGCCCGGGGGGGAACACCGGGGAGCTGTTTTTT. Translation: CASSPGGNTGELFF. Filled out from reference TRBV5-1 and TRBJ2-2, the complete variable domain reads KAGVTQTPRYLIKTRGQQVTLSCSPISGHRSVSWYQQTPGQGLQFLFEYFSETQRNKGNFPGRFSGRQFSNSRSEMNVSTLELGDSALYLCASSPGGNTGELFFGEGSRLTVL.

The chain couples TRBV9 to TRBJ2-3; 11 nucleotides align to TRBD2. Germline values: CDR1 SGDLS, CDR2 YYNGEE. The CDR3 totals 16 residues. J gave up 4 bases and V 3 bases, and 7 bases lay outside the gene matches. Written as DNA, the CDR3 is TGTGCCAGCAGCGGTGAGGGTAGCGGGGGGGCAGATACGCAGTATTTT. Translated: CASSGEGSGGADTQYF.

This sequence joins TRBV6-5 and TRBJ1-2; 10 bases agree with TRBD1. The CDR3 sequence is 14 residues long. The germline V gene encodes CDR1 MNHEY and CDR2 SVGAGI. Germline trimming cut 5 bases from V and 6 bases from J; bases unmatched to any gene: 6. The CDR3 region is CASSPLGQGDGYTF. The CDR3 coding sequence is TGTGCCAGCAGTCCTTTAGGACAGGGGGATGGCTACACCTTC.

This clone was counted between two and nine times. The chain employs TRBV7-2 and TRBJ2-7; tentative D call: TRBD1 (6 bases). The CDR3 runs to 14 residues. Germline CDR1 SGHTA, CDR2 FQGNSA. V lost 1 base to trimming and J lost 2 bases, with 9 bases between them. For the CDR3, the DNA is TGTGCCAGCAGCTTAGACAGGGACACCTACGAGCAGTACTTC. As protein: CASSLDRDTYEQYF.

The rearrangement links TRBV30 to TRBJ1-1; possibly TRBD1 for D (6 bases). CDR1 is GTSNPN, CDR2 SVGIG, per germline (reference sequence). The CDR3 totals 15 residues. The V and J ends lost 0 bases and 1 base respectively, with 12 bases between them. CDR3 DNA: TGTGCCTGGAGTGTGTTGGACAGATGGAACACTGAAGCTTTCTTT. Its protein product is CAWSVLDRWNTEAFF.

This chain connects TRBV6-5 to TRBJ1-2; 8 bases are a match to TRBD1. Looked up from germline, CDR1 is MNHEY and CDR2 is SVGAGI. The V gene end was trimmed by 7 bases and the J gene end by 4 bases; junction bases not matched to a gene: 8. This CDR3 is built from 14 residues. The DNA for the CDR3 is TGTGCCAGCACTCGACCAGGGGGCACCTATGGCTACACCTTC. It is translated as CASTRPGGTYGYTF.

This CDR3 is CASSLGTGYFQPQHF. Written as DNA, the CDR3 is TGTGCCAGTAGTCTTGGGACAGGGTATTTCCAGCCCCAGCATTTT. The rearrangement joins TRBV19 to TRBJ1-5; 9 bases match TRBD1. The germline CDR1 and CDR2 sequences are LNHDA and SQIVND (reference sequence). The CDR3 extends over 15 amino acids. J was trimmed by 7 bases and V by 5 bases; bases with no gene match: 9.

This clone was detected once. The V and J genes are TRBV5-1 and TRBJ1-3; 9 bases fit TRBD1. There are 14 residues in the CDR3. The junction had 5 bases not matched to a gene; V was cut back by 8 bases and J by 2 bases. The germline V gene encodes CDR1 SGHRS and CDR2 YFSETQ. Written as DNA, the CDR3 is TGCGCCAGAGACAGGGGGAAAGCTGGAAACACCATATATTTT. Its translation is CARDRGKAGNTIYF.

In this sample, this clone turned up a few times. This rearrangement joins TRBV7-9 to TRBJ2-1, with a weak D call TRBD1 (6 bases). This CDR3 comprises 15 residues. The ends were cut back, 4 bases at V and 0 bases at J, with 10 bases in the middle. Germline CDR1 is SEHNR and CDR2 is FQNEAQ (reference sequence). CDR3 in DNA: TGTGCCAGCAGCTCAGGGGCCAGCTCCTACAATGAGCAGTTCTTC. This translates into CASSSGASSYNEQFF.

CDR3: CAWSVGDYGAEAFF. The CDR3 DNA reads as TGTGCCTGGAGTGTTGGAGACTATGGTGCTGAAGCTTTCTTT. The chain uses TRBV30 and TRBJ1-1, with D unresolved. The germline CDR1 and CDR2 sequences are GTSNPN and SVGIG (reference sequence). Trimming shortened V by 0 bases and J by 6 bases, and 14 bases separated the two germline ends. The CDR3 length is 14 residues. Complete variable domain (other parts from reference TRBV30 and TRBJ1-1): SQTIHQWPATLVQPVGSPLSLECTVEGTSNPNLYWYRQAAGRGLQLLFYSVGIGQISSEVPQNLSASRPQDRQFILSSKKLLLSDSGFYLCAWSVGDYGAEAFFGQGTRLTVV.